A single sample is the source of the 9 T cell receptor beta chains below, sequenced in a study of blood T cells in healthy people across ages. Next came a second PCR, run for about 6 to 11 cycles, which used a sample-barcoded 5' primer along with a J-beta primer mix. TCRdb itself ran the 5' RACE reads through MiXCR, one entry per CDR3 protein. The sample lists 550,000 to 650,000 distinct CDR3 sequences; about 27% were seen once. The data were also submitted as part of a second study, on T cells of mothers and their children.

The sequenced sample was blood. The receptors originated from a boy younger than 10 in good health.

The chain recombines TRBV7-2 with TRBJ2-3, with TRBD1 identical over 8 bases. V lost 1 base and J lost 1; bases outside the gene matches: 4. The CDR3 is 16 amino acids. CDR1 is SGHTA and CDR2 is FQGNSA in the germline V gene. The CDR3 protein is CASSLVGTGGTDTQYF. The CDR3 DNA reads TGTGCCAGCAGCTTAGTGGGGACAGGAGGCACAGATACGCAGTATTTT.

This clonotype was seen only a few times. The chain links TRBV29-1 to TRBJ2-3; 8 positions match TRBD2. The germline gives CDR1 SQVTM, CDR2 ANQGSEA. The length of the CDR3 is 16 residues. V dropped 6 bases and J dropped 3; count of bases not matched to a gene: 14. Here the CDR3 reads CSVGLSAGGPTDTQYF. In DNA, the CDR3 is TGCAGCGTCGGGTTGTCTGCGGGGGGTCCAACAGATACGCAGTATTTT.

V and J are TRBV11-1 and TRBJ2-7; TRBD1 aligns across 7 bases. Germline V gene data show CDR1 as SGHAT and CDR2 as FQDESV (reference sequence). V dropped 5 bases and J dropped 6; count of bases not matched to a gene: 13. This CDR3 comprises 15 residues. CDR3 bases: TGTGCCAGCAGCCCCTCCGAGACAGGGAATCTCGAGCAGTACTTC. Encoded protein: CASSPSETGNLEQYF.

This clonotype has just a few counts. The V and J genes are TRBV4-3 and TRBJ2-1; D possibly corresponds to TRBD2 (6 bases). Germline-derived CDR1 and CDR2 are LGHNA and YSLEER. CDR3 size: 17 residues. V shed 0 bases and J shed 0 bases, with 12 bases lying between them. The CDR3 DNA reads as TGCGCCAGCAGCCAAGATTGGCTAGCGTTCTCCTACAATGAGCAGTTCTTC. Translating gives CASSQDWLAFSYNEQFF.

The V gene is TRBV7-9, the J gene TRBJ2-7; TRBD1 is a possible D gene (5 bases). Trimming left V 3 bases short and J 1 base short, with 13 bases between. Germline-derived CDR1 and CDR2 are SEHNR and FQNEAQ (reference sequence). The CDR3 is 15 residues long. The CDR3: CASSLSGPGSYEQYF. CDR3 sequence (DNA): TGTGCCAGCAGCTTGTCCGGACCAGGGTCCTACGAGCAGTACTTC.

The gene calls are TRBV6-2 or TRBV6-3 and TRBJ2-6; perhaps D is TRBD1 or TRBD2 (5 bases each). This CDR3 has 14 residues. Trimming pared 10 bases from V and 2 bases from J, leaving 12 bases between. Germline CDR1 is MNHEY and CDR2 is SVGEGT. In DNA form, the CDR3 reads TGTGCCACCTCGGGGCAGACTGGGGCCAACGTCCTGACTTTC. This translates into CATSGQTGANVLTF.

V is TRBV28 and J is TRBJ2-5; 11 bases map to TRBD1. The J call is doubtful: the DNA matches TRBJ2-7 better. CDR3 length: 12 amino acids. In germline, CDR1 is MDHEN, CDR2 SYDVKM. The CDR3 DNA is TGTGCCTCCGGGACAGGGGGGAACGAGCAGTACTTC. As protein: CASGTGGNEQYF.

This clonotype showed up just a few times. The CDR3 coding sequence is TGTGCCAGCAGCCCCCGACTAGCGGGAGGTTGGCCCTACGAGCAGTACTTC. Protein product: CASSPRLAGGWPYEQYF. The rearrangement joins TRBV7-2 to TRBJ2-7; 13 bases map to TRBD2. The CDR3 totals 17 residues. Germline CDR1 and CDR2: SGHTA and FQGNSA. Losses at the gene ends were 5 bases for V and 2 bases for J; bases not matched to a gene: 9.

The chain uses TRBV19 and TRBJ2-1, with D hard to call. The CDR3 contains 16 residues. Trimming stripped 3 bases from V and 2 bases from J, with 14 bases between. Germline V CDR1 and CDR2: LNHDA, SQIVND (reference sequence). The CDR3: CASSMETRRTYNEQFF. CDR3 nucleotides: TGTGCCAGTAGTATGGAGACCCGGCGCACCTACAATGAGCAGTTCTTC.